Listed below are T cell receptor beta chains from one sample, sequenced in a study of T cells after yellow fever vaccination. TCRdb processed the 5' RACE reads anew with MiXCR; each CDR3 protein has one entry. This repertoire shows under 700,000 distinct CDR3 sequences, roughly a sixth found once; its top ten account for about 18%. The sample in question was PBMCs, obtained less than 6 days after the first yellow fever vaccination. These receptors all come from a man between 18 and 29 years old who received the YFV17D yellow fever vaccine. Each CDR3 is given with its conserved first and last residue. D genes are given only for firm matches. Clone size is given for some rows only: seen once, a few or many times, or a class if the clone is expanded.

>few|NA|TRBV18|TRBJ2-3
TGTGCCAGCTCACCAATTGGTCGTTCAGATACGCAGTATTTT
CASSPIGRSDTQYF
>few|NA|TRBV7-9|TRBJ1-2
TGTGCCAGCAGCTGGGAAACAGGGACCTATGGCTACACCTTC
CASSWETGTYGYTF
>many|TRBD1|TRBV12-3/TRBV12-4|TRBJ1-1
TGTGCCAGCAGGGGACAGCTAAACACTGAAGCTTTCTTT
CASRGQLNTEAFF
>few|TRBD2|TRBV7-2|TRBJ2-3
TGTGCCAGCAGGGCTAGCGGGGGGTCTACGCAGTATTTT
CASRASGGSTQYF
>NA|NA|TRBV5-1|TRBJ2-1
TGCGCCAGCAGTATTGACGGGGGCTCCTACAATGAGCAGTTCTTC
CASSIDGGSYNEQFF
>few|NA|TRBV7-6|TRBJ2-1
TGTGCCAGCAGCTCCTACAGGGTTAAGTACAATGAGCAGTTCTTC
CASSSYRVKYNEQFF
>few|TRBD1|TRBV6-1|TRBJ1-5
TGTGCCAGCAGGCCCGGGACAGGGCCCTGGCCCCAGCATTTT
CASRPGTGPWPQHF
>NA|NA|TRBV9|TRBJ1-2
TGTGCCAGCAGCGTAGGCCCCCAGGAGCTTGGCTACACCTTC
CASSVGPQELGYTF
>NA|NA|TRBV7-9|TRBJ2-1
TGTGCCCAAGCGGACACCGCCTACAATGAGCAGTTCTTC
CAQADTAYNEQFF
>NA|NA|TRBV6-5|TRBJ2-3
TGTGCCAGCAGACACACAGATACGCAGTATTTT
CASRHTDTQYF
>few|TRBD1|TRBV9|TRBJ1-6
TGTGCCAGCAGCAGACAGGGTTTTGGCGATTCACCCCTCCACTTT
CASSRQGFGDSPLHF
>few|TRBD1|TRBV4-1|TRBJ1-5
TGCGCCAGCAGCCAGGCCGGGACAGGGGGGAATCAGCCCCAGCATTTT
CASSQAGTGGNQPQHF
>NA|TRBD1|TRBV28|TRBJ1-5
TGTGCCAGCAGCCCTAACAGGGGGTTCTTGTCTGGGGGTCAGCCCCAGCATTTT
CASSPNRGFLSGGQPQHF
>NA|TRBD2|TRBV20-1|TRBJ2-6
TGCAGCAGCGGGAGGGGGCGGTTTACTGGGGCCAACGTCCTGACTTTC
CSSGRGRFTGANVLTF
>few|NA|TRBV6-5|TRBJ1-4
TGTGCCAGCAGTTACGGGGCCCCGGACGTGGAAAAACTGTTTTTT
CASSYGAPDVEKLFF
>many|NA|TRBV5-1|TRBJ2-7
TGCGCCAGCAGCTCCCGGGACAATCCCTACGAGCAGTACTTC
CASSSRDNPYEQYF
>few|TRBD2|TRBV9|TRBJ2-2
TGTGCCAGCAAGGGCGGGGGGGCCGAGGTCGGGGAGCTGTTTTTT
CASKGGGAEVGELFF
>few|TRBD1|TRBV2|TRBJ2-3
TGTACCTTCAGACAGGAAGAGGTCGGGACAGCTAGCACAGATACGCAGTATTTT
CTFRQEEVGTASTDTQYF
>few|TRBD1|TRBV6-5|TRBJ2-5
TGTGCCAGCAGTTACTCGGGACAGCTTAGGGGGGAGACCCAGTACTTC
CASSYSGQLRGETQYF
>NA|TRBD1|TRBV5-1|TRBJ2-3
TGCGCCAGCAGCTCTACAATCGGGACAGTGACAGATACGCAGTATTTT
CASSSTIGTVTDTQYF
>NA|NA|TRBV29-1|TRBJ1-2
TGCAGCGTTGAAGATCGAGGGGGTTCCTATGGCTACACCTTC
CSVEDRGGSYGYTF
>few|NA|TRBV20-1|TRBJ1-1
TGCAGTGCTAGATCCTCGGGGTATTACACTGAAGCTTTCTTT
CSARSSGYYTEAFF
>NA|NA|TRBV6-2/TRBV6-3|TRBJ2-1
TGTGCCAGCAGTATAGGGGGGGGTGGCAATGAGCAGTTCTTC
CASSIGGGGNEQFF
>NA|NA|TRBV12-3/TRBV12-4|TRBJ1-2
TGTGCCAGCAGTCCGGACTCCGGGCCCAAGAACTATGGCTACACCTTC
CASSPDSGPKNYGYTF
>few|TRBD1|TRBV7-2|TRBJ1-5
TGTGCCAGCAGCTCGACAGGGCTACAGCCCCAGCATTTT
CASSSTGLQPQHF
>few|NA|TRBV18|TRBJ2-5
TGTGCCAGCTCACCACCAGTTCAAGAGACCCAGTACTTC
CASSPPVQETQYF
>few|TRBD2|TRBV7-9|TRBJ2-5
TGTGCCAGCAGCTCCCCTAGCGGGGGGTACCAAGAGACCCAGTACTTC
CASSSPSGGYQETQYF
>NA|NA|TRBV5-6|TRBJ1-1
TGTGCCAGCAGGCCTCAGGTGTTGAACACTGAAGCTTTCTTT
CASRPQVLNTEAFF
>NA|TRBD1|TRBV7-7|TRBJ2-5
TGTGCTAGCAGCTTAGGGGGCACGACTCTAGAGACCCAGTACTTC
CASSLGGTTLETQYF
>NA|TRBD1|TRBV19|TRBJ2-1
TGTGCCAGTAGTATGGGACAGGGGTGGTTCTTC
CASSMGQGWFF
>many|TRBD2|TRBV29-1|TRBJ2-1
TGCAGCTCAGTCACTAGCGGGGGATACAATGAGCAGTTCTTC
CSSVTSGGYNEQFF
>few|TRBD1|TRBV27|TRBJ1-2
TGTGCCAGCAGTTCCTACCGACAGGGGGGGTTCTATGGCTACACCTTC
CASSSYRQGGFYGYTF
>NA|TRBD1|TRBV9|TRBJ1-2
TGTGCCAGCAGCGCCGGGACAGCTTATGGCTACACCTTC
CASSAGTAYGYTF
>NA|NA|TRBV3-1|TRBJ1-1
TGTGCCAGCAGACCAAGCCGACTCAAAATGGGGGTGTGGACGAACACTGAAGCTTTCTTT
CASRPSRLKMGVWTNTEAFF
>many|NA|TRBV4-1|TRBJ1-1
TGCGCCAGCAGCCAAGATGGTCACTACACTGAAGCTTTCTTT
CASSQDGHYTEAFF
>few|NA|TRBV6-5|TRBJ2-3
TGTGCCAGCAGTTACTACGACCCCGCGGTGGGTACGCAGTATTTT
CASSYYDPAVGTQYF
>NA|NA|TRBV20-1|TRBJ1-1
TGCAGTGCTAGACAGGGAATCGGAACTGAAGCTTTCTTT
CSARQGIGTEAFF
>few|NA|TRBV7-9|TRBJ1-4
TGTGCCAGCAGCTTAAACGGTGATAATGAAAAACTGTTTTTT
CASSLNGDNEKLFF
>many|NA|TRBV7-9|TRBJ2-7
TGTGCCAGCAGCTTAGGAGGGGCGCAGTACTTC
CASSLGGAQYF
>few|NA|TRBV7-6|TRBJ2-2
TGTGCCAGCAGCTTACTCTATCCCGGGGAGCTGTTTTTT
CASSLLYPGELFF
>NA|NA|TRBV12-3/TRBV12-4|TRBJ2-5
TGTGCCAGCAGAAGGGGTGCTACGGAGACCCAGTACTTC
CASRRGATETQYF
>NA|TRBD2|TRBV18|TRBJ2-5
TGTGCCAGCTCACCAGGCTTAGCGGGGACGACCGGGGAGACCCAGTACTTC
CASSPGLAGTTGETQYF
>NA|NA|TRBV4-3|TRBJ2-2
TGCGCCAGCAGCCAAGACCACACCGGGGAGCTGTTTTTT
CASSQDHTGELFF
>few|NA|TRBV4-1|TRBJ1-1
TGCGCCAGCACCTCCTTAACGTCAGGGGAGGCTGGTACCACTGAAGCTTTCTTT
CASTSLTSGEAGTTEAFF
>few|NA|TRBV7-9|TRBJ2-4
TGTGCCAGCAGCTCGGGGGTATCCAAAAACATTCAGTACTTC
CASSSGVSKNIQYF
>few|NA|TRBV12-3/TRBV12-4|TRBJ2-2
TGTGCCATCGGGGGTGCAACGACCGGGGAGCTGTTTTTT
CAIGGATTGELFF
>few|NA|TRBV7-8|TRBJ2-3
TGTGCCAGCAGCTTAGCACAGCTCGCTAGCACAGATACGCAGTATTTT
CASSLAQLASTDTQYF
>NA|TRBD2|TRBV18|TRBJ2-1
TGTGCCAGCTCACCACCTCTCGGTGCGGGGGGGCCTGGTGAGCAGTTCTTC
CASSPPLGAGGPGEQFF
>NA|TRBD1|TRBV12-3/TRBV12-4|TRBJ2-6
TGTGCCAGCAGTTTTGACCGACTCCGGGACAGGGCCTCTGGGGCCAACGTCCTGACTTTC
CASSFDRLRDRASGANVLTF
>once|NA|TRBV20-1|TRBJ1-3
TGCAGTGCTAGAGCTGGGGCAAACTCTGGAAACACCATATATTTT
CSARAGANSGNTIYF